Presented here are 21 T cell receptor beta chains from one specimen sequenced in a study of T cells after yellow fever vaccination. TCRdb redid the calling of the 5' RACE reads with MiXCR, one entry per CDR3 protein. Of hundreds of thousands of distinct CDR3 sequences in the sample, 12% were seen once. Here the sequenced sample was PBMCs, taken on the day of the yellow fever booster vaccination. Receptor source: a man aged 25 to 40 who received the YFV17D yellow fever vaccine.

This clonotype was observed a few times. This chain connects TRBV7-3 to TRBJ2-3; unclear D gene. The germline CDR1 and CDR2 sequences are SGHTA and FQGTGA. Trimming stripped 2 bases from V and 6 bases from J, with 18 bases between. This CDR3 comprises 16 residues. The CDR3 is CASSLHSPLGLDTQYF. CDR3 nucleotide sequence: TGTGCCAGCAGCTTACACTCCCCCCTAGGTCTGGATACGCAGTATTTT. Drawing the rest from reference TRBV7-3 and TRBJ2-3, the complete variable domain is GAGVSQTPSNKVTEKGKYVELRCDPISGHTALYWYRQSLGQGPEFLIYFQGTGAADDSGLPNDRFFAVRPEGSVSTLKIQRTERGDSAVYLCASSLHSPLGLDTQYFGPGTRLTVL.

Ten or more counts support this clonotype. The J gene is TRBJ1-2, the V gene TRBV7-2; D gene ambiguous. The germline V gene has CDR1 SGHTA and CDR2 FQGNSA. This CDR3 has 11 residues. Trimming pared 5 bases from V and 8 bases from J, leaving 9 bases between. This chain's CDR3 is CASSLGGGYTF. CDR3 nucleotides: TGTGCCAGCAGCCTAGGTGGGGGCTACACCTTC.

The gene calls are TRBV6-6 and TRBJ2-3; D call uncertain. The CDR3 is 13 amino acids. Trimming stripped 7 bases from V and 6 bases from J, with 14 bases between. Germline CDR1 MNHNY, CDR2 SVGAGI (reference sequence). CDR3 sequence (DNA): TGTGCCAGCATGGATACCCGCGCCGATACGCAGTATTTT. Translation: CASMDTRADTQYF.

This clonotype turned up a few times. The chain links TRBV29-1 to TRBJ2-7; 7 bases match TRBD1. CDR3 length: 16 residues. CDR1 and CDR2 from the germline V gene are SQVTM and ANQGSEA. After removal of 5 bases from V and 3 bases from J, the junction contained 16 bases not matched to a gene. This CDR3 reads CSVPKGAGNKIYEQYF. The DNA for the CDR3 is TGCAGCGTTCCTAAGGGGGCCGGGAATAAAATCTACGAGCAGTACTTC.

Only a few counts were recorded for this clonotype. The chain carries TRBV20-1 and TRBJ2-7; D might be TRBD2 (6 bases). The CDR3 is 13 residues long. V was cut by 3 bases and J by 6 bases, with 15 bases left in between. From germline, CDR1 is DFQATT and CDR2 SNEGSKA (reference sequence). The CDR3 bases are TGCAGTGCTAGTACGGGAGCCGCCAGCGAGCAGTACTTC. Residues: CSASTGAASEQYF.

Many counts were recorded for this clonotype. This sequence joins TRBV7-2 and TRBJ2-3; D unresolved. Per the germline V gene, CDR1 is SGHTA and CDR2 is FQGNSA. The CDR3 consists of 14 residues. Deletions cut 1 base from V and 2 bases from J, with 7 bases between. In DNA form, the CDR3 reads TGTGCCAGCAGCTTAGTGTCTAACACAGATACGCAGTATTTT. This codes for CASSLVSNTDTQYF. Full variable domain (remainder filled in from reference TRBV7-2 and TRBJ2-3): GAGVSQSPSNKVTEKGKDVELRCDPISGHTALYWYRQSLGQGLEFLIYFQGNSAPDKSGLPSDRFSAERTGGSVSTLTIQRTQQEDSAVYLCASSLVSNTDTQYFGPGTRLTVL.

The chain joins TRBV20-1 to TRBJ2-7, with no clear D. Germline CDR1 DFQATT, CDR2 SNEGSKA (reference sequence). V was shortened by 5 bases and J by 1 base, with 15 bases between the two germline ends. This CDR3 has 14 amino acids. CDR3: CSAPGPRVSYEQYF. For the CDR3, the DNA is TGCAGTGCTCCCGGGCCCCGGGTTTCCTACGAGCAGTACTTC.

This clonotype was counted between two and nine times. V and J are TRBV4-3 and TRBJ2-3; possibly TRBD1 for D (7 bases). The CDR3 is 13 amino acids. The ends were cut back, 3 bases at V and 8 bases at J, with 12 bases in the middle. The germline V gene encodes CDR1 LGHNA and CDR2 YSLEER. The CDR3 coding sequence is TGCGCCAGCAGCCAGGAGGGGGCGGGTACGCAGTATTTT. This sequence encodes CASSQEGAGTQYF.

This clonotype was recorded a few times. V is TRBV5-1 and J is TRBJ2-1; 11 bases agree with TRBD2. From germline, CDR1 is SGHRS and CDR2 YFSETQ. Germline trimming cut 1 base from V and 8 bases from J; bases unmatched to any gene: 17. The CDR3 is 19 residues long. This chain's CDR3 is CASSLKAGQRLAGRDEQFF. As DNA, the CDR3 is TGCGCCAGCAGCTTGAAGGCCGGGCAGAGACTAGCGGGAAGGGATGAGCAGTTCTTC. Drawing the rest from reference TRBV5-1 and TRBJ2-1, the complete variable domain is KAGVTQTPRYLIKTRGQQVTLSCSPISGHRSVSWYQQTPGQGLQFLFEYFSETQRNKGNFPGRFSGRQFSNSRSEMNVSTLELGDSALYLCASSLKAGQRLAGRDEQFFGPGTRLTVL.

The chain is built from TRBV24-1 and TRBJ2-5, with 13 bases fitting TRBD2. There are 17 residues in the CDR3. The junction had 9 bases not matched to a gene; V was cut back by 4 bases and J by 5 bases. Germline V CDR1 and CDR2: KGHDR, SFDVKD. CDR3 residues: CATSDRTSGSARETQYF. The DNA for the CDR3 is TGTGCCACCAGTGACCGGACTAGCGGGAGCGCGAGGGAGACCCAGTACTTC.

This clonotype appeared a few times. The gene calls are TRBV20-1 and TRBJ2-7; 7 bases align to TRBD2. This CDR3 contains 13 residues. Germline-derived CDR1 and CDR2 are DFQATT and SNEGSKA (reference sequence). V lost 1 base, J lost 6 bases, and 6 bases stayed unmatched. The CDR3 loop reads CSARGTERGEQYF. In DNA, the CDR3 is TGCAGTGCTAGAGGAACAGAGCGGGGCGAGCAGTACTTC.

This clonotype was detected a few times. The chain couples TRBV20-1 to TRBJ2-7; D is ambiguous. Germline assignment: CDR1 DFQATT and CDR2 SNEGSKA (reference sequence). The CDR3 covers 13 residues. V dropped 7 bases and J dropped 0 bases, with 13 bases sitting between them. For the CDR3, the DNA is TGCAGTGGCCGAACGGGTAGCTCCTACGAGCAGTACTTC. Protein sequence: CSGRTGSSYEQYF.

The chain employs TRBV5-1 and TRBJ2-3, with a weak D call TRBD2 (6 bases). This CDR3 spans 16 amino acids. The V and J ends lost 2 bases and 1 base respectively, with 14 bases between them. CDR1 and CDR2 (germline): SGHRS, YFSETQ. For the CDR3, the DNA is TGCGCCAGCAGCTTCGGGCCTGGCGGGGGCACAGATACGCAGTATTTT. It translates to CASSFGPGGGTDTQYF.

The table lists this clonotype with a few counts. The CDR3 DNA is TGCAGTGCCGCTGACAGGGGAAACGAGCAGTACTTC. As protein: CSAADRGNEQYF. V usage is TRBV20-1 and J usage is TRBJ2-7; TRBD1 agrees at 8 bases. The length of the CDR3 is 12 residues. From germline, CDR1 is DFQATT and CDR2 SNEGSKA (reference sequence). V shed 6 bases and J 5 bases; nucleotides not matched to a gene: 6.

This clonotype was observed at least ten times. The CDR3 coding sequence is TGCAGCGTTGAAGATCTCAGGGGGCTTAACACCGGGGAGCTGTTTTTT. It encodes CSVEDLRGLNTGELFF. The genes are TRBV29-1 and TRBJ2-2, with 8 bases that match TRBD1. Germline CDR1 and CDR2: SQVTM and ANQGSEA. The length of the CDR3 is 16 residues. V shed 0 bases and J 2 bases; nucleotides not matched to a gene: 5.

This clonotype showed up just a few times. The rearrangement joins TRBV5-1 to TRBJ2-3, with TRBD2 matching 9 bases. Germline loops: CDR1 SGHRS, CDR2 YFSETQ. Unmatched junction bases numbered 12, after V lost 0 bases and J lost 4 bases. The CDR3 runs to 18 residues. CDR3 DNA: TGCGCCAGCAGCTTGGAGCCCGGGACTAGCAGGTTTGCAGATACGCAGTATTTT. This codes for CASSLEPGTSRFADTQYF.

The chain has TRBV20-1 and TRBJ2-5; D is perhaps TRBD1 (6 bases). V lost 5 bases and J lost 1, with 11 bases in between. There are 13 residues in the CDR3. In germline, CDR1 is DFQATT, CDR2 SNEGSKA (reference sequence). Written as DNA, the CDR3 is TGCAGTGCTGGTAGACAGGTCCAAGAGACCCAGTACTTC. The encoded protein is CSAGRQVQETQYF.

V and J are TRBV9 and TRBJ2-3; D perhaps matches TRBD2 (5 bases). The V end was cut by 0 bases, the J end by 4 bases, with 15 bases between. Looked up from germline, CDR1 is SGDLS and CDR2 is YYNGEE. The CDR3 runs 16 residues. CDR3 residues: CASSVGGGLTSDTQYF. The CDR3 region has the DNA TGTGCCAGCAGCGTAGGTGGCGGGCTTACTTCAGATACGCAGTATTTT.

This clonotype was counted between two and nine times. J is TRBJ2-7 and V is TRBV5-1; either TRBD1 or TRBD2 may supply D (5 bases each). Trimming removed 4 bases at V and 0 bases at J, with 14 bases between. Germline V CDR1 and CDR2: SGHRS, YFSETQ. CDR3 length equals 15 residues. CDR3 sequence: CASSGTYRSSYEQYF. The CDR3 bases are TGCGCCAGCAGCGGGACCTACAGGAGCTCCTACGAGCAGTACTTC.

J is TRBJ2-1 and V is TRBV6-1; 9 bases align to TRBD1. The CDR3 has 17 residues. Germline lookup yields CDR1 MNHNS and CDR2 SASEGT. V trimming: 1 base; J trimming: 13 bases; junction bases outside the gene matches: 17. The CDR3 DNA follows: TGTGCCAGCAGTGAAGGAGGGGGACAGGGCTCGAGGGCGGGTCAGTTCTTC. It yields the protein CASSEGGGQGSRAGQFF.

This clonotype was counted ten times or more. The rearrangement joins TRBV29-1 to TRBJ2-1, with 7 positions matching TRBD1. The J segment lost 6 bases and the V segment lost 6 bases, leaving 5 bases of the junction unmatched. The germline gives CDR1 SQVTM, CDR2 ANQGSEA. The CDR3 covers 12 residues. The DNA of the CDR3 is TGCAGCGTATCGACAGGGCTCAATGAGCAGTTCTTC. This translates into CSVSTGLNEQFF.